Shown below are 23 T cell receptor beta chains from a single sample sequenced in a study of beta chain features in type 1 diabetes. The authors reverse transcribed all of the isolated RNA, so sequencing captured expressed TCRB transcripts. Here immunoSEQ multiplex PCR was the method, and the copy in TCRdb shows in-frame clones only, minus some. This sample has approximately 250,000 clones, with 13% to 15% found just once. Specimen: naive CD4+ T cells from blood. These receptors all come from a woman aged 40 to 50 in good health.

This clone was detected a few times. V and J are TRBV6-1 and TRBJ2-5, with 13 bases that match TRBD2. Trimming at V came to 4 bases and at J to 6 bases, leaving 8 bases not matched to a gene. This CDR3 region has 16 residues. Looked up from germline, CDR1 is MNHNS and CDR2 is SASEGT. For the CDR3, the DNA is TGTGCCAGCAGTGCCGGGACTAGCGGGGCCCAGAAGACCCAGTACTTC. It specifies CASSAGTSGAQKTQYF.

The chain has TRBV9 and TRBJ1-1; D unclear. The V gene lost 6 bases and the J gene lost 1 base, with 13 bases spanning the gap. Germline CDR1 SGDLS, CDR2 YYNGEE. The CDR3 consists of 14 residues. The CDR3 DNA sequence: TGTGCCAGCACCAGGAGGGAGGGGAACACTGAAGCTTTCTTT. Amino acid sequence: CASTRREGNTEAFF.

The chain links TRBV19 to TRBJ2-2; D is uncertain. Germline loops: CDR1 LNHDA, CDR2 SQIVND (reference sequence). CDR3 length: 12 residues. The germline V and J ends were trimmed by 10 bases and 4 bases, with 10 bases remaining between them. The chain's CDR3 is CAISTSTGELFF. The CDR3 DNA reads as TGTGCCATCTCGACAAGCACCGGGGAGCTGTTTTTT.

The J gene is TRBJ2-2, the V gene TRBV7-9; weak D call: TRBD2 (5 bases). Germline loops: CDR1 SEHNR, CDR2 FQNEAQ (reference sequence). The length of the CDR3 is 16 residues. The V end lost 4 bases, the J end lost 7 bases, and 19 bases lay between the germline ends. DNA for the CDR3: TGTGCCAGCAGCTCCCCCCCCAGTGAGGAGGACGGGGAGCTGTTTTTT. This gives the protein CASSSPPSEEDGELFF.

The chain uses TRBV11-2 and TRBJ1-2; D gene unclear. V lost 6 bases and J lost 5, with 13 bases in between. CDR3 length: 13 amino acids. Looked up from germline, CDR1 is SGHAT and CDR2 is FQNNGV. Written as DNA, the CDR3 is TGTGCCAGCAGGCCTCTGGCGGTATATGGCTACACCTTC. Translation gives CASRPLAVYGYTF.

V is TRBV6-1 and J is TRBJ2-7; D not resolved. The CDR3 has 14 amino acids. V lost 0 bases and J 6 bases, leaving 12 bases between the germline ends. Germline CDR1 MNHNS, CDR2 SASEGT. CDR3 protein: CASSEAWAVGEQYF. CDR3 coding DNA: TGTGCCAGCAGTGAAGCTTGGGCAGTCGGCGAGCAGTACTTC.

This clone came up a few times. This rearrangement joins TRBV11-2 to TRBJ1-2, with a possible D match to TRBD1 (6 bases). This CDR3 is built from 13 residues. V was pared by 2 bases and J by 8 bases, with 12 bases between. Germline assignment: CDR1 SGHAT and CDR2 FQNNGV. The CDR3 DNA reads TGTGCCAGCAGCTTAATGTCAGGGGAAGGCTACACCTTC. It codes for CASSLMSGEGYTF.

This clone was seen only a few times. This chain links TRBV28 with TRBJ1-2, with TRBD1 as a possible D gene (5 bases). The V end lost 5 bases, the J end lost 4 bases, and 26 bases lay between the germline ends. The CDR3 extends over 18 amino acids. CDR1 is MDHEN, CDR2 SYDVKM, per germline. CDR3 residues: CASSTPGGGTQAPYGYTF. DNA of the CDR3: TGTGCCAGCAGTACACCTGGCGGGGGTACACAGGCGCCCTATGGCTACACCTTC.

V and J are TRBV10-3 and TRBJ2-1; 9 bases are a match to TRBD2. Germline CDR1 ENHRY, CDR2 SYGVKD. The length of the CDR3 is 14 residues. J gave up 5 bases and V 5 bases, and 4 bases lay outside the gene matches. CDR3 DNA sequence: TGTGCCATCAGTAGGCGGGGGGGGAACAATGAGCAGTTCTTC. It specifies CAISRRGGNNEQFF.

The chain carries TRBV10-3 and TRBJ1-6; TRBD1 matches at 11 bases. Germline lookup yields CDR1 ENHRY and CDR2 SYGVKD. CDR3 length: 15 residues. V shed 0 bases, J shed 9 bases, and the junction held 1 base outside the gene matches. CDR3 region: CAISESGTGGSPLHF. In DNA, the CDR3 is TGTGCCATCAGTGAGTCCGGGACAGGGGGTTCACCCCTCCACTTT.

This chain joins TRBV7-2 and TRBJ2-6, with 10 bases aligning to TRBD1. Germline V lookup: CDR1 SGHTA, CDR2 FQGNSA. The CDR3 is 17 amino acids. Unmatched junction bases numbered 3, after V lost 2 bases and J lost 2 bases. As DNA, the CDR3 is TGTGCCAGCAGCTTACGACAGGGGGCAGCTGGGGCCAACGTCCTGACTTTC. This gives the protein CASSLRQGAAGANVLTF.

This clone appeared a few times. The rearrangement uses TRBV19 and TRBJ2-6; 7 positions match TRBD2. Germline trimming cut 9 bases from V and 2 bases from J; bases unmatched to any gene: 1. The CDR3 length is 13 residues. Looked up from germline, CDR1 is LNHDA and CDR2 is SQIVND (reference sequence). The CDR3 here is CASREAGANVLTF. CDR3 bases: TGTGCCAGCCGGGAGGCTGGGGCCAACGTCCTGACTTTC.

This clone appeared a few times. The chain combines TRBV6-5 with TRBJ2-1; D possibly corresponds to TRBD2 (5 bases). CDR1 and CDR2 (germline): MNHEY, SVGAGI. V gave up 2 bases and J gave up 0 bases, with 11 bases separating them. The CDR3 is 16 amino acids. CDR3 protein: CASSYGGLPSYNEQFF. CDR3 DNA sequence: TGTGCCAGCAGTTACGGTGGACTTCCCTCCTACAATGAGCAGTTCTTC.

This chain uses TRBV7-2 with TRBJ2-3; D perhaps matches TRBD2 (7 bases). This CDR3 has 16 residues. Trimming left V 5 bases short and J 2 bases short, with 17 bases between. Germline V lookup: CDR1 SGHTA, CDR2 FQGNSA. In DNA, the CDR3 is TGTGCCAGCAGCCCTAGGGGGGGCCTACCCACAGATACGCAGTATTTT. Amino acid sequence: CASSPRGGLPTDTQYF.

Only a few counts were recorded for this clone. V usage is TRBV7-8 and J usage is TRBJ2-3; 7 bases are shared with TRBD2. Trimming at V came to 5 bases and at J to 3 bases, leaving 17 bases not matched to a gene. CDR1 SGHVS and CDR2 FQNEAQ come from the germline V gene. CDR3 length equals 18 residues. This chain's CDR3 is CASSRLRIGRGDTDTQYF. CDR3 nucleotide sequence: TGTGCCAGCAGCCGTCTGCGAATTGGTCGGGGGGATACAGATACGCAGTATTTT.

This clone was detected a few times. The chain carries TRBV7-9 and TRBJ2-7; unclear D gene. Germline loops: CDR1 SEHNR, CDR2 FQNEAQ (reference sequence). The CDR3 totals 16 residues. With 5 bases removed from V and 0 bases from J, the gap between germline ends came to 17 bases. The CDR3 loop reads CASSPPNSLGSYEQYF. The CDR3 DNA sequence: TGTGCCAGCAGCCCCCCCAACAGTCTTGGCTCCTACGAGCAGTACTTC.

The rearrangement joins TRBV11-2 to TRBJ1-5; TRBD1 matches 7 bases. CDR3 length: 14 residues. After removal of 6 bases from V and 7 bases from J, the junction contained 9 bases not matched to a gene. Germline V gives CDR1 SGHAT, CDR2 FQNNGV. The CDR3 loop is CASSSGTVTQPQHF. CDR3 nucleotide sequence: TGTGCCAGCAGTTCCGGGACAGTAACCCAGCCCCAGCATTTT.

The CDR3 is CASSVSIQGQETQYF. The CDR3 DNA follows: TGTGCCAGCAGCGTGAGTATCCAGGGCCAAGAGACCCAGTACTTC. This chain uses TRBV9 with TRBJ2-5; weak D call: TRBD1 (5 bases). The CDR3 spans 15 residues. Germline CDR1 reads SGDLS; CDR2 reads YYNGEE. V dropped 2 bases and J dropped 1 base, with 12 bases sitting between them. Full variable domain (missing parts from reference TRBV9 and TRBJ2-5): DSGVTQTPKHLITATGQRVTLRCSPRSGDLSVYWYQQSLDQGLQFLIQYYNGEERAKGNILERFSAQQFPDLHSELNLSSLELGDSALYFCASSVSIQGQETQYFGPGTRLLVL.

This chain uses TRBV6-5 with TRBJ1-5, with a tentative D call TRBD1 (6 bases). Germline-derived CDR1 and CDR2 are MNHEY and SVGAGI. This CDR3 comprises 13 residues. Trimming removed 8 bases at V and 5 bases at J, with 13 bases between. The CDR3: CASSNPGDQPQHF. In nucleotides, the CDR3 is TGTGCCAGCTCTAATCCAGGGGATCAGCCCCAGCATTTT.

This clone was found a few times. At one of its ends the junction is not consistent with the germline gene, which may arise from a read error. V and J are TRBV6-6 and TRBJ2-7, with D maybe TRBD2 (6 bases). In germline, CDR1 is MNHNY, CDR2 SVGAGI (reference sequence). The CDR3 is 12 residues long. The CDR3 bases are TGTGCCAGCACTTACAACGGGGGCGAGCAGTACTTC. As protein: CASTYNGGEQYF.

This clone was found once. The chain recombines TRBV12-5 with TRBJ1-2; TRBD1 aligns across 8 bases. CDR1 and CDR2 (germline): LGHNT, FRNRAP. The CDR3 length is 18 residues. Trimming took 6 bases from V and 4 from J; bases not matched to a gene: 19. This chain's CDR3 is CASGPRDLGRGLFYGYTF. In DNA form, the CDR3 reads TGTGCTAGTGGGCCCAGAGATTTGGGCAGGGGGCTGTTCTATGGCTACACCTTC.

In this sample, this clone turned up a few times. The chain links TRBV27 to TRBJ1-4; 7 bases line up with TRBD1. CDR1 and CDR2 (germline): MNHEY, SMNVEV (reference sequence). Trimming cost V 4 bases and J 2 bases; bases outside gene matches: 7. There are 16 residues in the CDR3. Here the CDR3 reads CASSYTLRGTNEKLFF. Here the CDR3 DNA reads TGTGCCAGCAGTTATACCCTCAGGGGGACTAATGAAAAACTGTTTTTT.

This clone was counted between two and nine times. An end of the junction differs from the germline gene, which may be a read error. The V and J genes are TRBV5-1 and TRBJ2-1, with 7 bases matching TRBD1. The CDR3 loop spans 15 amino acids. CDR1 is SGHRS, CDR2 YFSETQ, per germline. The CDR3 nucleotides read TGCGCCGGCAGCTTAACAGGGGCGGCCTACAATGAGCAGTTCTTC. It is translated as CAGSLTGAAYNEQFF.